The T cell receptor beta chain described here comes from a study of T cell responses to AZD1222 COVID-19 vaccine. Method: immunoSEQ multiplex PCR; TCRdb's copy keeps in-frame clones and lacks some. The sample has 150,000 to 200,000 clones; about 90% are singletons. Germline CDR1 reads SGHTA; CDR2 reads FQGNSA. CDR3 length equals 18 residues. V lost 4 bases and J lost 7, with 26 bases in between. The specimen was peripheral blood, collected on day 0 of MenACWY control vaccination. This rearrangement joins TRBV7-2 to TRBJ2-4; D is unresolved. The source of this sequence is an adult in good health. This CDR3 is CASSSREARNVPRNIQYF. The CDR3 nucleotides are TGTGCCAGCAGCTCAAGAGAGGCTAGGAATGTTCCTAGGAACATTCAGTACTTC. The full variable domain, in which reference TRBV7-2 and TRBJ2-4 provide the parts outside the CDR3, is GAGVSQSPSNKVTEKGKDVELRCDPISGHTALYWYRQSLGQGLEFLIYFQGNSAPDKSGLPSDRFSAERTGGSVSTLTIQRTQQEDSAVYLCASSSREARNVPRNIQYFGAGTRLSVL.